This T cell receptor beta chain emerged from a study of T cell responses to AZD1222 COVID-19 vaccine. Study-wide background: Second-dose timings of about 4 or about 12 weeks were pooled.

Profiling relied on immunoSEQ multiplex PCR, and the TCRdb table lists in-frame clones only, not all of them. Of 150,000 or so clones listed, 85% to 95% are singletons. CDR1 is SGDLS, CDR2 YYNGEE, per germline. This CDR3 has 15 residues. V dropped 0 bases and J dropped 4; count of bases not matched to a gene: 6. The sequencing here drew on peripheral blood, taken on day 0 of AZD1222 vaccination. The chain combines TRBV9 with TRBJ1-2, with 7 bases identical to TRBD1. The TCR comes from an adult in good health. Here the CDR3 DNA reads TGTGCCAGCAGCGTAGAAGGAACAGGGGTCTATGGCTACACCTTC. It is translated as CASSVEGTGVYGYTF.